The 27 T cell receptor beta chains presented below share a single source sample, sequenced in a study of a mutant IDH1 vaccine in newly diagnosed glioma. The antigens these receptors bind are not known. Time point: week 35, safety follow-up. Topical imiquimod accompanied each vaccine dose, which consisted of 300 ug of mutant IDH1 20-mer peptide. Assay used: immunoSEQ multiplex PCR; TCRdb lists only in-frame clones, some missing. This sample has tens of thousands of clones; 78% occur once, and the top ten carry about 11%. The starting material was PBMCs, obtained from a glioma patient whose treatment included an IDH1 peptide vaccine. Receptors originate from a woman aged 40 to 50 with glioma.

As concerns this clone: Its ends do not fully match the called genes, so a read error is possible. The genes are TRBV5-1 and TRBJ2-3; D is perhaps TRBD2 (5 bases). CDR1 is SGHRS and CDR2 is YFSETQ in the germline V gene. The CDR3 totals 15 residues. The DNA for the CDR3 is TGCGCCAGCACCTTGGGCGGGCAGCGCTCAGATACGCAGTATTTT. Translation gives CASTLGGQRSDTQYF.

This clone was counted between two and nine times. V and J are TRBV6-5 and TRBJ1-2; TRBD1 is a possible D gene (6 bases). CDR3 length equals 13 residues. The germline gives CDR1 MNHEY, CDR2 SVGAGI. V was shortened by 6 bases and J by 6 bases, with 14 bases between the two germline ends. CDR3 sequence (DNA): TGTGCCAGCAGATCGCTGGGGGGGCATGGCTACACCTTC. Amino acids: CASRSLGGHGYTF.

This sequence joins TRBV29-1 and TRBJ2-3; D is unresolved. This CDR3 region has 12 residues. The V gene's germline CDR1 is SQVTM and CDR2 ANQGSEA. The germline V and J ends were trimmed by 7 bases and 4 bases, with 12 bases remaining between them. CDR3: CSANLLADTQYF. The CDR3 nucleotides read TGCAGCGCGAATCTGTTGGCAGATACGCAGTATTTT.

V gene TRBV5-1 combines with J gene TRBJ2-1; unclear D gene. Germline CDR1 and CDR2: SGHRS and YFSETQ. V dropped 2 bases and J dropped 3 bases, with 3 bases sitting between them. There are 12 residues in the CDR3. The CDR3 is CASSFRYNEQFF. CDR3 bases: TGCGCCAGCAGCTTTCGCTACAATGAGCAGTTCTTC.

This sequence joins TRBV6-1 and TRBJ2-2; the D is unclear. V was shortened by 7 bases and J by 2 bases, with 14 bases between the two germline ends. Germline V gives CDR1 MNHNS, CDR2 SASEGT. The CDR3 is 15 amino acids. The CDR3 spells CASTLIGLNTGELFF. Written as DNA, the CDR3 is TGTGCCAGCACTCTGATTGGCCTAAACACCGGGGAGCTGTTTTTT.

J is TRBJ2-5 and V is TRBV12-5, with 11 positions matching TRBD2. The junction had 2 bases not matched to a gene; V was cut back by 6 bases and J by 5 bases. The CDR3 sequence is 13 residues long. Germline values: CDR1 LGHNT, CDR2 FRNRAP. The CDR3 bases are TGTGCTAGTGGGACTAGCGGGGTGGAGACCCAGTACTTC. Protein sequence: CASGTSGVETQYF.

This clone appeared a few times. The chain employs TRBV10-3 and TRBJ1-5; 11 bases are shared with TRBD1. J was trimmed by 4 bases and V by 2 bases; bases with no gene match: 7. CDR1 and CDR2 (germline): ENHRY, SYGVKD. The CDR3 has 17 amino acids. CDR3 DNA: TGTGCCATCAGTGAGACTATCGGACAGGGGGCGAATCAGCCCCAGCATTTT. It encodes CAISETIGQGANQPQHF.

This clone was found a few times. The sample contains more than one DNA sequence encoding this CDR3. This chain links TRBV6-1 with TRBJ1-5; 7 bases are shared with TRBD1. V was pared by 7 bases and J by 1 base, with 4 bases of the junction left unmatched. Germline V gives CDR1 MNHNS, CDR2 SASEGT. This CDR3 has 14 residues. The chain's CDR3 is CASNPTGSNQPQHF. The CDR3 nucleotides are TGTGCCAGCAACCCGACAGGGAGCAATCAGCCCCAGCATTTT.

This chain's CDR3 is CASRGSSGGTYNEQFF. For the CDR3, the DNA is TGTGCCAGTAGGGGATCAAGCGGGGGAACTTACAATGAGCAGTTCTTC. The V gene is TRBV19, the J gene TRBJ2-1, with 8 bases identical to TRBD2. The CDR3 runs 16 residues. Germline V CDR1 and CDR2: LNHDA, SQIVND (reference sequence). Trimming removed 6 bases from V and 4 bases from J; junction bases left unmatched: 11.

The CDR3 sequence is CASSLVSRTGGREAFF. Here the CDR3 DNA reads TGTGCCAGCAGCTTAGTATCGAGGACAGGGGGCCGTGAAGCTTTCTTT. This chain connects TRBV11-2 to TRBJ1-1; 11 bases are a match to TRBD1. The CDR3 is made up of 16 amino acids. Germline CDR1 is SGHAT and CDR2 is FQNNGV. The V segment lost 1 base and the J segment 7 bases; nucleotides outside the gene matches: 8.

CDR3 coding DNA: TGTGCCTGGAGTGTAGAGGGGTGGGAGCCCCAGCATTTT. Protein sequence: CAWSVEGWEPQHF. The gene calls are TRBV30 and TRBJ1-5; D may be TRBD1 (5 bases). Germline values: CDR1 GTSNPN, CDR2 SVGIG (reference sequence). Trimming cost V 0 bases and J 8 bases, with 11 bases left between them. This CDR3 region has 13 residues.

J is TRBJ1-6 and V is TRBV27; D ambiguous. The V end was cut by 4 bases, the J end by 8 bases, with 6 bases between. The CDR3 spans 12 residues. CDR1 and CDR2 from the germline V gene are MNHEY and SMNVEV (reference sequence). CDR3 residues: CASSSTYSPLHF. CDR3 in DNA: TGTGCCAGCAGTTCGACGTATTCACCCCTCCACTTT.

The rearrangement uses TRBV9 and TRBJ2-4, with a possible D match to TRBD2 (6 bases). Germline CDR1 reads SGDLS; CDR2 reads YYNGEE. V lost 3 bases to trimming and J lost 5 bases, with 18 bases between them. The CDR3 totals 16 residues. CDR3 nucleotide sequence: TGTGCCAGCAGCGGAGGGGTATGGAGGGGCGAAAACATTCAGTACTTC. Encoded protein: CASSGGVWRGENIQYF. Combining the CDR3 with reference TRBV9 and TRBJ2-4 gives the whole variable domain DSGVTQTPKHLITATGQRVTLRCSPRSGDLSVYWYQQSLDQGLQFLIQYYNGEERAKGNILERFSAQQFPDLHSELNLSSLELGDSALYFCASSGGVWRGENIQYFGAGTRLSVL.

This clone was detected a few times. The chain links TRBV11-2 to TRBJ2-5; tentatively, D is TRBD2 (5 bases). The ends were cut back, 5 bases at V and 6 bases at J, with 16 bases in the middle. The CDR3 sequence is 14 residues long. Germline V gene sequence: CDR1 SGHAT, CDR2 FQNNGV. The CDR3 sequence is CASSRGGLGKTQYF. DNA of the CDR3: TGTGCCAGCAGCCGGGGTGGGCTGGGTAAGACCCAGTACTTC.

This clone has a single count. This sequence joins TRBV2 and TRBJ2-2; 7 bases fit TRBD1. V lost 5 bases to trimming and J lost 4 bases; unmatched junction nucleotides: 7. Looked up from germline, CDR1 is SNHLY and CDR2 is FYNNEI. CDR3 size: 15 residues. The DNA for the CDR3 is TGTGCCAGCAGTTATACAGGGGTCGTCACCGGGGAGCTGTTTTTT. This sequence encodes CASSYTGVVTGELFF.

V gene TRBV2 combines with J gene TRBJ2-1; D perhaps matches TRBD1 (5 bases). V lost 2 bases and J lost 7, with 15 bases in between. The CDR3 consists of 15 residues. Germline assignment: CDR1 SNHLY and CDR2 FYNNEI. The CDR3 sequence is CASSEWTPGGNEQFF. The CDR3 coding sequence is TGTGCCAGCAGTGAATGGACACCGGGTGGAAATGAGCAGTTCTTC.

This chain connects TRBV4-1 to TRBJ2-1, with 7 bases lining up with TRBD2. The ends lost 3 bases at V and 9 bases at J; junction bases unmatched: 8. CDR1 is MGHRA and CDR2 is YSYEKL in the germline V gene. This CDR3 has 14 amino acids. This CDR3 reads CASSHQRGDSEQFF. CDR3 coding DNA: TGCGCCAGCAGCCACCAGCGGGGCGATTCTGAGCAGTTCTTC.

This clone was observed once. V is TRBV7-9 and J is TRBJ2-1; D possibly corresponds to TRBD2 (5 bases). Germline assignment: CDR1 SEHNR and CDR2 FQNEAQ (reference sequence). The CDR3 covers 14 residues. The V end lost 2 bases, the J end lost 5 bases, and 10 bases lay between the germline ends. CDR3 residues: CASSLSRANNEQFF. The CDR3 bases are TGTGCCAGCAGCTTATCGCGGGCGAACAATGAGCAGTTCTTC.

The rearrangement uses TRBV7-6 and TRBJ1-1, with a tentative D call TRBD1 (5 bases). V was pared by 1 base and J by 1 base, with 16 bases between. The CDR3 is 17 amino acids. The germline V gene encodes CDR1 SGHVS and CDR2 FNYEAQ. The CDR3 spells CASSLEIGTGGNTEAFF. DNA of the CDR3: TGTGCCAGCAGCTTAGAGATAGGAACTGGGGGGAACACTGAAGCTTTCTTT.

The genes are TRBV30 and TRBJ2-7; perhaps TRBD1 as D (6 bases). The CDR3 loop spans 13 amino acids. Germline lookup yields CDR1 GTSNPN and CDR2 SVGIG (reference sequence). Trimming stripped 2 bases from V and 3 bases from J, with 11 bases between. The DNA of the CDR3 is TGTGCCTGGAGTCCACAGGGTAACTACGAGCAGTACTTC. Translated: CAWSPQGNYEQYF.

The chain recombines TRBV6-6 with TRBJ2-7, with D unclear. The CDR3 consists of 12 residues. The germline CDR1 and CDR2 sequences are MNHNY and SVGAGI (reference sequence). Trimming stripped 2 bases from V and 5 bases from J, with 7 bases between. In nucleotides, the CDR3 is TGTGCCAGCAGTTACAGGGTAGACGAGCAGTACTTC. Translated: CASSYRVDEQYF.

The chain links TRBV5-1 to TRBJ2-5, with 10 positions matching TRBD1. The CDR3 sequence is 18 residues long. CDR1 and CDR2 from the germline V gene are SGHRS and YFSETQ. V was pared by 1 base and J by 5 bases, with 14 bases of the junction left unmatched. CDR3 bases: TGCGCCAGCAGCTTGAACCCCTGGGACAGGGGCCAGGAGGAGACCCAGTACTTC. Protein product: CASSLNPWDRGQEETQYF. The full variable domain, completed using reference TRBV5-1 and TRBJ2-5, is KAGVTQTPRYLIKTRGQQVTLSCSPISGHRSVSWYQQTPGQGLQFLFEYFSETQRNKGNFPGRFSGRQFSNSRSEMNVSTLELGDSALYLCASSLNPWDRGQEETQYFGPGTRLLVL.

This chain's CDR3 is CASSPSSNSPLHF. CDR3 bases: TGTGCCAGCTCACCTAGTAGTAATTCACCCCTCCACTTT. J is TRBJ1-6 and V is TRBV18; D uncertain. V lost 3 bases to trimming and J lost 6 bases, with 6 bases between them. In germline, CDR1 is KGHSH, CDR2 LQKENI. The CDR3 loop spans 13 amino acids.

The chain combines TRBV2 with TRBJ1-2; 9 nucleotides agree with TRBD1. The CDR3 has 13 amino acids. Germline values: CDR1 SNHLY, CDR2 FYNNEI. With V trimmed by 1 base and J by 7 bases, 1 base remained unmatched. DNA for the CDR3: TGTGCCAGCAGTGAAGGGGACAGGGTTGGCTACACCTTC. Protein product: CASSEGDRVGYTF.

This chain uses TRBV4-1 with TRBJ1-4; D unclear. Germline CDR1 and CDR2: MGHRA and YSYEKL. V was shortened by 1 base and J by 8 bases, with 14 bases between the two germline ends. The CDR3 runs to 15 residues. CDR3 in DNA: TGCGCCAGCAGCCAAGTCCTGGGGTCCTGGGAAAAACTGTTTTTT. This codes for CASSQVLGSWEKLFF.

This chain connects TRBV2 to TRBJ2-6; D is possibly TRBD2 (5 bases). Looked up from germline, CDR1 is SNHLY and CDR2 is FYNNEI. This CDR3 contains 14 residues. Trimming cost V 8 bases and J 4 bases, with 12 bases left between them. This CDR3 is CASERVHGANVLTF. The CDR3 bases are TGTGCCAGCGAGAGGGTCCACGGGGCCAACGTCCTGACTTTC.

This clone was detected once. The chain links TRBV27 to TRBJ1-2; no clear D gene. Germline V lookup: CDR1 MNHEY, CDR2 SMNVEV (reference sequence). Trimming left V 1 base short and J 4 bases short, with 7 bases between. This CDR3 is 13 amino acids long. CDR3 amino acids: CASSLLSGYGYTF. In DNA, the CDR3 is TGTGCCAGCAGTTTATTATCTGGCTATGGCTACACCTTC.